This T cell receptor beta chain comes out of a study of siplizumab effects on memory and regulatory T cells. Trimming removed 5 bases at V and 4 bases at J, with 12 bases between. CDR3 length: 13 residues. In germline, CDR1 is LGHNA, CDR2 YSLEER. General study findings and limits: Among sequences traceable to unstimulated CD4+ memory cells, alloreactive ones were significantly reduced by siplizumab.

Worth noting for this clone: Its specificity is not known.

Sequencing used immunoSEQ multiplex PCR; TCRdb keeps in-frame clones, though not all of them. Here the sample spans 94,000 or so clones, roughly 95% being singletons. The source material was naive CD4+ T cells sorted from blood. The chain uses TRBV4-3 and TRBJ2-7; D uncertain. The receptor was isolated from a human donor in good health. The CDR3 protein is CASSEGRVYEQYF. In nucleotides, the CDR3 is TGCGCCAGCAGCGAAGGGCGAGTTTACGAGCAGTACTTC.